This TCR beta chain was profiled in a study of OX40 agonist ivuxolimab in advanced cancers. Method: immunoSEQ multiplex PCR; TCRdb's copy keeps in-frame clones and lacks some. The table shows about 71,000 clones, with 80% to 90% occurring only once. Notes on this clone: The sample carries other DNA sequences with the same CDR3.

Sequenced here: CD4+ or CD8+ T cells sorted from blood, sampled in a trial of the OX40 agonist ivuxolimab. This sequence originates from an adult with an advanced solid tumor such as melanoma, head and neck, liver or kidney cancer.

The CDR3 DNA is TGCGCCAGCAGCTTTGGACAGGGCCAAGAGACCCAGTACTTC. Protein: CASSFGQGQETQYF. The rearrangement joins TRBV5-1 to TRBJ2-5; 8 bases are a match to TRBD1. This CDR3 is 14 amino acids long. Germline loops: CDR1 SGHRS, CDR2 YFSETQ. V gave up 2 bases and J gave up 1 base; unmatched junction bases: 1.